Presented here are 22 T cell receptor beta chains from one specimen sequenced in a study of blood T cell repertoires in COVID-19. Profiling relied on immunoSEQ multiplex PCR, and the TCRdb table lists in-frame clones only, not all of them. The table records hundreds of thousands of clones, 86% of them present only once. Sequenced material: PBMCs or T cells enriched from blood (not recorded which). These receptors were obtained from a woman in her fifties or sixties who had recovered from COVID-19.

This clone has more than one count but fewer than ten. This chain uses TRBV5-1 with TRBJ2-3; TRBD2 agrees at 7 bases. J gave up 4 bases and V 5 bases, and 7 bases lay outside the gene matches. Germline lookup yields CDR1 SGHRS and CDR2 YFSETQ. The CDR3 is 14 amino acids. CDR3 sequence reads: CASSGGGRADTQYF. Written as DNA, the CDR3 is TGCGCCAGCAGTGGCGGGGGTAGGGCAGATACGCAGTATTTT. The whole variable domain, filled in from reference TRBV5-1 and TRBJ2-3, reads KAGVTQTPRYLIKTRGQQVTLSCSPISGHRSVSWYQQTPGQGLQFLFEYFSETQRNKGNFPGRFSGRQFSNSRSEMNVSTLELGDSALYLCASSGGGRADTQYFGPGTRLTVL.

The V call is TRBV6-4, the J call TRBJ2-7, with TRBD2 identical over 10 bases. The CDR3 loop spans 15 amino acids. The germline V gene has CDR1 MRHNA and CDR2 SNTAGT. The V segment lost 5 bases and the J segment 4 bases; nucleotides outside the gene matches: 8. The CDR3 sequence is CASSLQAGGIYEQYF. The CDR3 DNA sequence: TGTGCCAGCAGTTTACAAGCGGGGGGGATTTACGAGCAGTACTTC.

The chain has TRBV5-1 and TRBJ2-1; 7 bases line up with TRBD1. The CDR3 totals 15 residues. CDR1 SGHRS and CDR2 YFSETQ come from the germline V gene. With 4 bases clipped from V and 1 base from J, the junction kept 5 bases outside the gene matches. In nucleotides, the CDR3 is TGCGCCAGCAGCAGAGCACAGGGGTCCTACAATGAGCAGTTCTTC. Protein: CASSRAQGSYNEQFF.

DNA for the CDR3: TGTGCCAGCAGCTACCTTGGAAGGAGCTCCTACGAGCAGTACTTC. Encoded protein: CASSYLGRSSYEQYF. The J gene is TRBJ2-7, the V gene TRBV5-4; D gene uncertain. Germline CDR1 SGHNT, CDR2 YYREEE (reference sequence). Trimming took 3 bases from V and 0 from J, leaving 13 bases between them. The CDR3 consists of 15 residues.

The rearrangement links TRBV9 to TRBJ1-2, with TRBD1 identical over 7 bases. Germline trimming cut 3 bases from V and 0 bases from J; bases unmatched to any gene: 2. This CDR3 spans 14 amino acids. CDR1 and CDR2 from the germline V gene are SGDLS and YYNGEE. CDR3 sequence (DNA): TGTGCCAGCAGCGGAGGGACAGCTAACTATGGCTACACCTTC. Its translation: CASSGGTANYGYTF.

The V call is TRBV12-5, the J call TRBJ2-5; 9 bases are shared with TRBD1. Unmatched junction bases numbered 8, after V lost 3 bases and J lost 6 bases. The germline V gene has CDR1 LGHNT and CDR2 FRNRAP. This CDR3 contains 15 residues. CDR3 loop: CASGFGQGQRQTQYF. In DNA, the CDR3 is TGTGCTAGTGGTTTTGGACAGGGGCAAAGACAGACCCAGTACTTC.

The rearrangement joins TRBV7-2 to TRBJ1-1, with 10 positions matching TRBD1. The CDR3 contains 14 residues. From germline, CDR1 is SGHTA and CDR2 FQGNSA. V shed 5 bases and J 3 bases; nucleotides not matched to a gene: 3. The CDR3 protein is CASSRGQGHTEAFF. The CDR3 region has the DNA TGTGCCAGCAGCAGGGGACAGGGGCACACTGAAGCTTTCTTT.

The chain joins TRBV27 to TRBJ2-1; 8 bases align to TRBD2. V gave up 8 bases and J gave up 4 bases; unmatched junction bases: 13. CDR1 is MNHEY, CDR2 SMNVEV, per germline (reference sequence). The length of the CDR3 is 16 residues. The CDR3 region is CASASTGTRLYNEQFF. In DNA, the CDR3 is TGTGCCAGCGCTTCAACCGGGACTAGACTTTACAATGAGCAGTTCTTC.

This chain uses TRBV4-3 with TRBJ1-2; 9 nucleotides line up with TRBD1. This CDR3 spans 14 amino acids. With 2 bases clipped from V and 6 bases from J, the junction kept 4 bases outside the gene matches. Germline V gene lookup returns CDR1 LGHNA and CDR2 YSLEER. CDR3 DNA sequence: TGCGCCAGCAGCCAAACCGGGACAGGGAATGGCTACACCTTC. This gives the protein CASSQTGTGNGYTF.

V usage is TRBV4-3 and J usage is TRBJ1-6; no clear D gene. The CDR3 contains 18 residues. The germline V gene has CDR1 LGHNA and CDR2 YSLEER. The V end lost 0 bases, the J end lost 8 bases, and 20 bases lay between the germline ends. The DNA of the CDR3 is TGCGCCAGCAGCCAAGATTGGACTGGCTATACTAGAGATTCACCCCTCCACTTT. Translated: CASSQDWTGYTRDSPLHF.

The chain employs TRBV9 and TRBJ2-1; D might be TRBD1 (6 bases). This CDR3 is built from 15 residues. The V and J ends lost 0 bases and 6 bases respectively, with 13 bases between them. Germline V CDR1 and CDR2: SGDLS, YYNGEE. CDR3 in amino acids: CASSVGQGMSNEQFF. CDR3 DNA: TGTGCCAGCAGCGTAGGGCAGGGGATGAGCAATGAGCAGTTCTTC.

This clone was detected only a few times. The V gene is TRBV4-3, the J gene TRBJ1-5; D is unclear. This CDR3 is 15 amino acids long. V was pared by 0 bases and J by 2 bases, with 8 bases between. CDR1 and CDR2 from the germline V gene are LGHNA and YSLEER. The CDR3 DNA reads TGCGCCAGCAGCCAAGACGGGGTAGGCAATCAGCCCCAGCATTTT. Translation gives CASSQDGVGNQPQHF.

The V gene is TRBV2, the J gene TRBJ2-2; possibly TRBD2 for D (6 bases). Germline values: CDR1 SNHLY, CDR2 FYNNEI. Trimming shortened V by 7 bases and J by 6 bases, and 12 bases separated the two germline ends. This CDR3 region has 13 residues. Here the CDR3 reads CASNQDYSGELFF. The CDR3 bases are TGTGCCAGCAACCAGGACTACTCCGGGGAGCTGTTTTTT.

CDR3 bases: TGTGCCAGCAGTGAAGGACAGGGGTTTCAGCCCCAGCATTTT. It specifies CASSEGQGFQPQHF. V and J are TRBV2 and TRBJ1-5; TRBD1 matches 8 bases. Germline CDR1 and CDR2: SNHLY and FYNNEI. Trimming at V came to 1 base and at J to 6 bases, leaving 2 bases not matched to a gene. The CDR3 length is 14 residues.

This sequence joins TRBV7-8 and TRBJ2-7; a possible D gene is TRBD2 (6 bases). Germline V gene data show CDR1 as SGHVS and CDR2 as FQNEAQ. V was trimmed by 1 base and J by 2 bases, leaving 9 bases between them. This CDR3 is 14 amino acids long. CDR3 in DNA: TGTGCCAGCAGCTTAGTAGGGAGGACCTACGAGCAGTACTTC. Amino acid sequence: CASSLVGRTYEQYF.

V usage is TRBV6-5 and J usage is TRBJ2-3; 8 bases line up with TRBD1. This CDR3 comprises 14 residues. Trimming cost V 5 bases and J 4 bases; bases outside gene matches: 5. Germline V gives CDR1 MNHEY, CDR2 SVGAGI. The chain's CDR3 is CASSTGQGSDTQYF. The DNA of the CDR3 is TGTGCCAGCAGTACCGGACAGGGTTCAGATACGCAGTATTTT.

CDR3 sequence: CASSLGWVAGDVDYNEQFF. The DNA for the CDR3 is TGTGCCAGCAGCCTAGGGTGGGTAGCGGGAGACGTTGACTACAATGAGCAGTTCTTC. The J gene is TRBJ2-1, the V gene TRBV11-3; 9 positions match TRBD2. CDR1 is SGHNT and CDR2 is YENEEA in the germline V gene. CDR3 length: 19 amino acids. After removal of 5 bases from V and 3 bases from J, the junction contained 17 bases not matched to a gene.

This chain uses TRBV3-1 (or the pseudogene TRBV3-2) with TRBJ2-1; 9 nucleotides align to TRBD2. Germline assignment: CDR1 LGHDT and CDR2 YNNKEL (reference sequence). V lost 2 bases, J lost 7 bases, and 3 bases stayed unmatched. This CDR3 spans 14 amino acids. This CDR3 is CASSQLAGLNEQFF. The DNA of the CDR3 is TGTGCCAGCAGCCAACTAGCGGGGTTAAATGAGCAGTTCTTC.

The V and J genes are TRBV7-8 and TRBJ1-4, with TRBD1 as a possible D gene (5 bases). CDR1 and CDR2 (germline): SGHVS, FQNEAQ. Trimming shortened V by 6 bases and J by 0 bases, and 11 bases separated the two germline ends. The CDR3 runs to 15 residues. The chain's CDR3 is CASSGGGATNEKLFF. Here the CDR3 DNA reads TGTGCCAGCAGTGGGGGGGGTGCAACTAATGAAAAACTGTTTTTT.

The chain couples TRBV15 to TRBJ2-1; 10 bases align to TRBD1. Germline V lookup: CDR1 LNHNV, CDR2 YYDKDF (reference sequence). This CDR3 is 16 amino acids long. V trimming: 2 bases; J trimming: 5 bases; junction bases outside the gene matches: 6. DNA for the CDR3: TGTGCCACCAGCAGATTCGGGGACAGGGGCAACAATGAGCAGTTCTTC. Its protein is CATSRFGDRGNNEQFF.

The chain couples TRBV2 to TRBJ2-3, with TRBD2 matching over 11 bases. The CDR3 loop spans 15 amino acids. Germline V gene data show CDR1 as SNHLY and CDR2 as FYNNEI. V lost 6 bases, J lost 5 bases, and 7 bases stayed unmatched. As DNA, the CDR3 is TGTGCCAGCAGGGCTACTAGCGGGGGAGGAGATACGCAGTATTTT. Protein: CASRATSGGGDTQYF.

V gene TRBV7-2 combines with J gene TRBJ2-5; TRBD2 aligns across 14 bases. Unmatched junction bases numbered 18, after V lost 8 bases and J lost 7 bases. Germline loops: CDR1 SGHTA, CDR2 FQGNSA. The CDR3 is made up of 18 amino acids. CDR3 nucleotide sequence: TGTGCCAGCGGCGGCCCGGGACTAGCGGGAGCCGGTTTGGGGACCCAGTACTTC. Translating gives CASGGPGLAGAGLGTQYF.